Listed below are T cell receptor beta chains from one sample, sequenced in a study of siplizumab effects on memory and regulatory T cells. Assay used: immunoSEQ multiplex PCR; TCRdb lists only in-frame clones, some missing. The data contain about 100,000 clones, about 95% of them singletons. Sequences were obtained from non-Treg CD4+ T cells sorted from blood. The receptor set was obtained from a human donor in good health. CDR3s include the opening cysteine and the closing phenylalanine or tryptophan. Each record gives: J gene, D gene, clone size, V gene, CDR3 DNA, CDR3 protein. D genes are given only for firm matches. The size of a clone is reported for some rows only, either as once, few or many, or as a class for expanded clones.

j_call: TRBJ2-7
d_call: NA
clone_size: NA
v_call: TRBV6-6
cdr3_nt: TGTGCCACCAGTTTGCGGGACCGGCCCTCCTACGAGCAGTACTTC
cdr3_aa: CATSLRDRPSYEQYF

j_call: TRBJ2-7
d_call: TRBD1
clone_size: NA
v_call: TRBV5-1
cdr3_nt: TGCGCCAGTTGTTCCGGGACAGTCGACCGTTACGAGCAGTACTTC
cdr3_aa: CASCSGTVDRYEQYF

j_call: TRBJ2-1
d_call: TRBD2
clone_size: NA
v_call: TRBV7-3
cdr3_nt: TGTGCCAGCAGCTTAGGTACTAGCGGGAGGGCTGGTAATGAGCAGTTCTTC
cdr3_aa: CASSLGTSGRAGNEQFF

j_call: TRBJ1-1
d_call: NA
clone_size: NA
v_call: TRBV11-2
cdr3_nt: TGTGCCAGCAGCTTTCGGCTTGGGAGAACTGAAGCTTTCTTT
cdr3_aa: CASSFRLGRTEAFF

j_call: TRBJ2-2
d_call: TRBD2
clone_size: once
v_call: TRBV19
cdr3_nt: TGTGCCAGTAGTATAGGGCCGGGACTAGCGGTTACCGGGGAGCTGTTTTTT
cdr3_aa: CASSIGPGLAVTGELFF

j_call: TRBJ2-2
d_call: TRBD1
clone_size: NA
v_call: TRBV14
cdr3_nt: TGTGCCAGCAGCGTAGGACAGGGGGCGTCCACCGGGGAGCTGTTTTTT
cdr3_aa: CASSVGQGASTGELFF

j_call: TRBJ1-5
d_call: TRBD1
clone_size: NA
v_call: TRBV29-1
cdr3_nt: TGCAGCGTATCCAGCGGACAGGCTTTGGAGCCCCAGCATTTT
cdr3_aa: CSVSSGQALEPQHF

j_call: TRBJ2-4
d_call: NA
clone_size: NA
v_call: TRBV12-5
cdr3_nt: TGTGCTAGCAGCCTAGCCAAAAACATTCAGTACTTC
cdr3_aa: CASSLAKNIQYF

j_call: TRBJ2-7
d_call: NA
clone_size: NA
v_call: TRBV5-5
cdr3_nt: TGTGCCAGCAGCTTGACCCCTGGGACCTACGAGCAGTACTTC
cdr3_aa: CASSLTPGTYEQYF

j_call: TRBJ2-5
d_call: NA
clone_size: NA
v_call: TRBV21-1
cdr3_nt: TGTGCCAGCAGCAAAGCGGCTCCGATCACCAGGGGCGGGGAGACCCAGTACTTC
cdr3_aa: CASSKAAPITRGGETQYF

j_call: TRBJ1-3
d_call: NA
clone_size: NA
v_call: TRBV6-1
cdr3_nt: TGTGCCAGCAGATTTCCGGGGGACGGAAACACCATATATTTT
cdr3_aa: CASRFPGDGNTIYF

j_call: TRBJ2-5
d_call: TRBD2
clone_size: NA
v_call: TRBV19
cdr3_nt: TGTGCCAGTAGTAGGGTTAGCGGGAGCAGAGAGACCCAGTACTTC
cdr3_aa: CASSRVSGSRETQYF